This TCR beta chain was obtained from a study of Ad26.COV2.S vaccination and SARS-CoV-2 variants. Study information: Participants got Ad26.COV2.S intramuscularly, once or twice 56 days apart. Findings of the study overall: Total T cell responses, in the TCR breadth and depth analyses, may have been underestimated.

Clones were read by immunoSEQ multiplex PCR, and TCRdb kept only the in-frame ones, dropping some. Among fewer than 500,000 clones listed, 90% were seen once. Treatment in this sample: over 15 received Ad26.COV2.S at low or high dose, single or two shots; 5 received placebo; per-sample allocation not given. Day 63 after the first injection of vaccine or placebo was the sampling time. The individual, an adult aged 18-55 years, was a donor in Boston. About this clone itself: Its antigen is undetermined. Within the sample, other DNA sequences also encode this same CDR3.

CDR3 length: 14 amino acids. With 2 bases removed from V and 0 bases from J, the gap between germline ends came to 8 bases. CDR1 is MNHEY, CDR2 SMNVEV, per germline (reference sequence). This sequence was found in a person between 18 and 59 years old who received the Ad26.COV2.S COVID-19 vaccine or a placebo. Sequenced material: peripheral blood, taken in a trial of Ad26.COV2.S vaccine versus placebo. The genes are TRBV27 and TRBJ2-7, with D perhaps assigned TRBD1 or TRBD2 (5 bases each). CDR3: CASSLGAGSYEQYF. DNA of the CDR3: TGTGCCAGCAGTTTAGGGGCGGGCTCCTACGAGCAGTACTTC.